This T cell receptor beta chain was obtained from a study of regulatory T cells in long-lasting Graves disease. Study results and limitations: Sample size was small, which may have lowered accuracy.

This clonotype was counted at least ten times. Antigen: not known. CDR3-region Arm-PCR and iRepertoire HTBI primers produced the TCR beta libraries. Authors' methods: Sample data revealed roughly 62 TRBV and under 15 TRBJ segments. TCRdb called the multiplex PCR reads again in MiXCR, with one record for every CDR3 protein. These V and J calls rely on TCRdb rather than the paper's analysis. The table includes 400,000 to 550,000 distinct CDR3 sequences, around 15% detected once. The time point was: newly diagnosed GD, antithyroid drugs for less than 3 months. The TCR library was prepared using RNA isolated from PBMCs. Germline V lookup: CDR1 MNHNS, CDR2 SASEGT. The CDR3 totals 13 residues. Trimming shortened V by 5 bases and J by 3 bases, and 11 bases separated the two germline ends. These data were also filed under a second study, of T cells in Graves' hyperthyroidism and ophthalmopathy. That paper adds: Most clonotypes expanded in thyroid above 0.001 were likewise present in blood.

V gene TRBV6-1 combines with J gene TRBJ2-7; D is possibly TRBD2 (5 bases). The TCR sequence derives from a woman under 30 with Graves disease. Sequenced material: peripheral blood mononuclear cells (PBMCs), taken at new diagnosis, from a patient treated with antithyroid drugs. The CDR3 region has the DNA TGTGCCAGCAGTAAGGGAGAGATCTACGAGCAGTACTTC. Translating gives CASSKGEIYEQYF.